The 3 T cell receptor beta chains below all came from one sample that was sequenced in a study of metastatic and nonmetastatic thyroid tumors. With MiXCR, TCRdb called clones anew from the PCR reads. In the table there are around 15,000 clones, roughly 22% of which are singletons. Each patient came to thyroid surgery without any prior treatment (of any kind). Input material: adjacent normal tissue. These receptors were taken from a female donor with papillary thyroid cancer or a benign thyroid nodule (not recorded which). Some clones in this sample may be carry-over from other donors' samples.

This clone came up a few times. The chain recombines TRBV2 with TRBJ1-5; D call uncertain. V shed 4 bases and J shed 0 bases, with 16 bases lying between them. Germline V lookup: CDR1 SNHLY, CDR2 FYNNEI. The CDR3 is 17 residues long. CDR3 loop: CASSAPQEIDSNQPQHF. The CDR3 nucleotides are TGTGCCAGCAGTGCCCCCCAGGAGATCGATAGCAATCAGCCCCAGCATTTT.

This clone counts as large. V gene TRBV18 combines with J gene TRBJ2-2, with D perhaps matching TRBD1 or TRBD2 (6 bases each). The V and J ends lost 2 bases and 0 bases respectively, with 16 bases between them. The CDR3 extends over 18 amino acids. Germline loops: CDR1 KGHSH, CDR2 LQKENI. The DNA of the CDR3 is TGTGCCAGCTCACCAAAGAGAACGGGGGCCGCGAACACCGGGGAGCTGTTTTTT. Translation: CASSPKRTGAANTGELFF.

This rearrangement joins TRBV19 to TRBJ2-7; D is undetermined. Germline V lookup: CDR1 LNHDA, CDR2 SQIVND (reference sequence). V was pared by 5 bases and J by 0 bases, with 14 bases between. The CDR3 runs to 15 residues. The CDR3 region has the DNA TGTGCCAGTAGTCCCCGGGCGGCGAGCTCCTACGAGCAGTACTTC. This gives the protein CASSPRAASSYEQYF.